This entry lists 25 T cell receptor beta chains sequenced from one sample in a study of T cell changes during pregnancy in multiple sclerosis. Generated by immunoSEQ multiplex PCR, the TCRdb table keeps only in-frame clones and is missing some. The sample records 95,000 to 100,000 clones, more than 85% being singletons. Sequenced material: peripheral blood, taken in the second trimester of pregnancy. The origin of the receptors is a female donor with multiple sclerosis, enrolled in a pregnancy study.

The count of this clone is one. V is TRBV2 and J is TRBJ1-1; D gene ambiguous. Germline values: CDR1 SNHLY, CDR2 FYNNEI. With 4 bases removed from V and 1 base from J, the gap between germline ends came to 7 bases. The CDR3 sequence is 13 residues long. The CDR3 protein is CASSATPNTEAFF. CDR3 nucleotide sequence: TGTGCCAGCAGTGCGACTCCGAACACTGAAGCTTTCTTT.

The rearrangement uses TRBV9 and TRBJ1-2; the D is unclear. V was trimmed by 3 bases and J by 0 bases, leaving 9 bases between them. The CDR3 runs 14 residues. CDR1 is SGDLS and CDR2 is YYNGEE in the germline V gene. CDR3 sequence reads: CASSAHPANYGYTF. In DNA form, the CDR3 reads TGTGCCAGCAGCGCACACCCAGCTAACTATGGCTACACCTTC. Using reference TRBV9 and TRBJ1-2 for the parts outside the CDR3, the full variable domain is DSGVTQTPKHLITATGQRVTLRCSPRSGDLSVYWYQQSLDQGLQFLIQYYNGEERAKGNILERFSAQQFPDLHSELNLSSLELGDSALYFCASSAHPANYGYTFGSGTRLTVV.

The V call is TRBV2, the J call TRBJ1-5, with D perhaps TRBD1 (6 bases). Germline V gives CDR1 SNHLY, CDR2 FYNNEI. The V end was cut by 5 bases, the J end by 1 base, with 9 bases between. The CDR3 is made up of 14 amino acids. The CDR3 loop is CASSKDRSNQPQHF. As DNA, the CDR3 is TGTGCCAGCAGTAAGGACAGAAGCAATCAGCCCCAGCATTTT.

A remark on this clone: Germline and junction disagree at one end, which may indicate a read error. This CDR3 reads CASSHPGHRF. Written as DNA, the CDR3 is TGCGCCAGCAGTCACCCTGGACATCGTTTT. This chain links TRBV23-1 with TRBJ1-5; D may be TRBD1 (5 bases). TRBV23-1 is given ORF status, its function remaining uncertain. The CDR3 has 10 amino acids.

V usage is TRBV30 and J usage is TRBJ1-2; 7 nucleotides align to TRBD1. V shed 2 bases and J 4 bases; nucleotides not matched to a gene: 4. Germline CDR1 is GTSNPN and CDR2 is SVGIG (reference sequence). The CDR3 has 13 residues. CDR3 sequence: CAWSPTGSYGYTF. In DNA, the CDR3 is TGTGCCTGGAGTCCGACAGGGAGCTATGGCTACACCTTC.

The rearrangement joins TRBV28 to TRBJ2-2; tentatively, D is TRBD1 (6 bases). CDR3 size: 13 residues. Per the germline V gene, CDR1 is MDHEN and CDR2 is SYDVKM. V was trimmed by 5 bases and J by 5 bases, leaving 9 bases between them. Here the CDR3 reads CASSIQGTGELFF. The CDR3 DNA reads as TGTGCCAGCAGTATACAGGGAACCGGGGAGCTGTTTTTT.

The rearrangement joins TRBV2 to TRBJ1-1; D perhaps matches TRBD1 (6 bases). The V gene's germline CDR1 is SNHLY and CDR2 FYNNEI. CDR3 size: 15 residues. Trimming pared 2 bases from V and 0 bases from J, leaving 10 bases between. Written as DNA, the CDR3 is TGTGCCAGCAGTGAACTAGGGGGGGTGAACACTGAAGCTTTCTTT. Translating it yields CASSELGGVNTEAFF.

This rearrangement joins TRBV29-1 to TRBJ2-1, with D perhaps TRBD2 (6 bases). Trimming stripped 7 bases from V and 0 bases from J, with 13 bases between. CDR3 length: 14 residues. Germline V gives CDR1 SQVTM, CDR2 ANQGSEA. The CDR3 loop is CSALAEGSYNEQFF. The CDR3 bases are TGCAGCGCCTTAGCGGAAGGCTCCTACAATGAGCAGTTCTTC.

The CDR3 nucleotides are TGTGCCAGCAGCATAGGGGGGGGATCCTACAATGAGCAGTTCTTC. Translated: CASSIGGGSYNEQFF. The chain employs TRBV7-9 and TRBJ2-1; a weak D match, TRBD2 (7 bases). V was shortened by 5 bases and J by 1 base, with 12 bases between the two germline ends. The CDR3 extends over 15 amino acids. Germline-derived CDR1 and CDR2 are SEHNR and FQNEAQ (reference sequence).

V is TRBV2 and J is TRBJ1-2; TRBD1 aligns across 7 bases. The CDR3 totals 14 residues. The junction had 4 bases not matched to a gene; V was cut back by 2 bases and J by 4 bases. The germline gives CDR1 SNHLY, CDR2 FYNNEI. CDR3 amino acids: CASSERQGVYGYTF. CDR3 DNA sequence: TGTGCCAGCAGTGAAAGGCAGGGGGTCTATGGCTACACCTTC.

J is TRBJ2-2 and V is TRBV5-1; TRBD1 might be the D (5 bases). The CDR3 totals 16 residues. The ends were cut back, 3 bases at V and 4 bases at J, with 16 bases in the middle. The germline CDR1 and CDR2 sequences are SGHRS and YFSETQ. The CDR3 is CASSSNFPGRTGELFF. The CDR3, as DNA: TGCGCCAGCAGCTCAAATTTCCCAGGGCGCACCGGGGAGCTGTTTTTT.

This clone was observed once. The rearrangement uses TRBV5-6 and TRBJ2-7, with TRBD2 matching 9 bases. CDR1 is SGHDT and CDR2 is YYEEEE in the germline V gene. The CDR3 is 15 amino acids. The V and J ends lost 2 bases and 5 bases, in that order; junction bases with no gene match: 8. The CDR3 DNA reads TGTGCCAGCAGCTTCGGACTAGCGCTTCGGGACGAGCAGTACTTC. It specifies CASSFGLALRDEQYF. The whole variable domain, remainder taken from reference TRBV5-6 and TRBJ2-7, is DAGVTQSPTHLIKTRGQQVTLRCSPKSGHDTVSWYQQALGQGPQFIFQYYEEEERQRGNFPDRFSGHQFPNYSSELNVNALLLGDSALYLCASSFGLALRDEQYFGPGTRLTVT.

The chain employs TRBV6-1 and TRBJ2-1, with 12 positions matching TRBD2. The V and J ends lost 5 bases and 9 bases, in that order; junction bases with no gene match: 8. The length of the CDR3 is 15 residues. Germline CDR1 reads MNHNS; CDR2 reads SASEGT. In DNA form, the CDR3 reads TGTGCCAGCAGTAACCTAGCGGGAGGGCAGCGTGAGCAGTTCTTC. Its translation is CASSNLAGGQREQFF.

V usage is TRBV6-5 and J usage is TRBJ2-3, with 9 bases identical to TRBD2. Germline V gives CDR1 MNHEY, CDR2 SVGAGI. The CDR3 is 16 amino acids. Unmatched junction bases numbered 5, after V lost 4 bases and J lost 0 bases. Here the CDR3 reads CASSLSGRTSTDTQYF. CDR3 coding DNA: TGTGCCAGCAGTTTAAGCGGGAGGACTAGCACAGATACGCAGTATTTT.

The chain employs TRBV28 and TRBJ1-5; the D gene is possibly TRBD1 (5 bases). This CDR3 contains 16 residues. CDR1 MDHEN and CDR2 SYDVKM come from the germline V gene. V lost 0 bases to trimming and J lost 4 bases, with 13 bases between them. This CDR3 reads CASSLWGNRGNQPQHF. CDR3 nucleotides: TGTGCCAGCAGTTTATGGGGGAATAGGGGAAATCAGCCCCAGCATTTT.

This chain links TRBV5-1 with TRBJ2-4; possible D gene TRBD2, 6 bases. Trimming cost V 1 base and J 7 bases, with 12 bases left between them. From germline, CDR1 is SGHRS and CDR2 YFSETQ. The CDR3 runs to 14 residues. The CDR3 spells CASSLPSALNIQYF. CDR3 DNA: TGCGCCAGCAGCTTGCCTAGCGCCCTGAACATTCAGTACTTC.

J is TRBJ2-1 and V is TRBV9, with 9 positions matching TRBD1. Unmatched junction bases numbered 9, after V lost 4 bases and J lost 10 bases. Germline V gene lookup returns CDR1 SGDLS and CDR2 YYNGEE. CDR3 length: 14 residues. The CDR3: CASSPGQGFEEQFF. For the CDR3, the DNA is TGTGCCAGCAGCCCGGGACAGGGCTTCGAAGAGCAGTTCTTC.

V is TRBV4-1 and J is TRBJ2-5, with a tentative D call TRBD1 (6 bases). Germline V CDR1 and CDR2: MGHRA, YSYEKL. There are 14 residues in the CDR3. With 4 bases removed from V and 5 bases from J, the gap between germline ends came to 14 bases. The CDR3 loop is CASSLGTQRETQYF. CDR3 in DNA: TGCGCCAGCAGCCTAGGGACACAAAGGGAGACCCAGTACTTC.

V usage is TRBV5-8 and J usage is TRBJ2-7, with a possible D match to TRBD1 (5 bases). The CDR3 extends over 14 amino acids. Germline V gene sequence: CDR1 SGHTS, CDR2 YDEGEE. Trimming removed 3 bases from V and 0 bases from J, with 10 bases in between. For the CDR3, the DNA is TGTGCCAGCAGCTCCCGGACATTCTCCTACGAGCAGTACTTC. Translation: CASSSRTFSYEQYF.

The CDR3 nucleotides are TGTGCCAGCAGCCGGGGGACTAGCGGTTGGATGGATACGCAGTATTTT. It translates to CASSRGTSGWMDTQYF. The V gene is TRBV7-9, the J gene TRBJ2-3; 11 positions match TRBD2. The CDR3 runs 16 residues. Trimming removed 5 bases from V and 6 bases from J; junction bases left unmatched: 10. Germline assignment: CDR1 SEHNR and CDR2 FQNEAQ (reference sequence).

The chain couples TRBV30 to TRBJ2-6; 10 bases agree with TRBD2. Looked up from germline, CDR1 is GTSNPN and CDR2 is SVGIG (reference sequence). Trimming at V came to 1 base and at J to 2 bases, leaving 8 bases not matched to a gene. The CDR3 extends over 18 amino acids. Here the CDR3 DNA reads TGTGCCTGGAGTGGGATCAGCGGGAGGGCCACTGGGGCCAACGTCCTGACTTTC. It specifies CAWSGISGRATGANVLTF.

This chain joins TRBV7-6 and TRBJ2-2; 9 positions match TRBD1. The germline V gene encodes CDR1 SGHVS and CDR2 FNYEAQ. The CDR3 runs 15 residues. Trimming removed 5 bases from V and 3 bases from J; junction bases left unmatched: 4. The CDR3 DNA sequence: TGTGCCAGCAGCCTTACAGGGGGCGACACCGGGGAGCTGTTTTTT. Translation gives CASSLTGGDTGELFF.

The chain couples TRBV7-6 to TRBJ2-1; 8 bases align to TRBD2. The CDR3 covers 15 residues. J was trimmed by 4 bases and V by 5 bases; bases with no gene match: 7. Germline CDR1 SGHVS, CDR2 FNYEAQ. The CDR3 coding sequence is TGTGCCAGCAGCCCAGGGGTAGCGGGATACAATGAGCAGTTCTTC. The encoded protein is CASSPGVAGYNEQFF.

For the CDR3, the DNA is TGTGCCAGCAGCTCCGGAGCGGGGTCACCCGGGGAGCTGTTTTTT. Translated: CASSSGAGSPGELFF. The chain employs TRBV7-2 and TRBJ2-2; 7 bases match TRBD2. This CDR3 comprises 15 residues. CDR1 is SGHTA and CDR2 is FQGNSA in the germline V gene. J was trimmed by 6 bases and V by 4 bases; bases with no gene match: 8.

The rearrangement joins TRBV18 to TRBJ1-1, with 7 bases that match TRBD1. Germline trimming cut 3 bases from V and 8 bases from J; bases unmatched to any gene: 6. The CDR3 extends over 13 amino acids. Germline V gene sequence: CDR1 KGHSH, CDR2 LQKENI. DNA for the CDR3: TGTGCCAGCTCACCGGGTTACAGGGGCGAAGCTTTCTTT. This codes for CASSPGYRGEAFF. The whole variable domain, filled in from reference TRBV18 and TRBJ1-1, reads NAGVMQNPRHLVRRRGQEARLRCSPMKGHSHVYWYRQLPEEGLKFMVYLQKENIIDESGMPKERFSAEFPKEGPSILRIQQVVRGDSAAYFCASSPGYRGEAFFGQGTRLTVV.